Listed here are 12 T cell receptor beta chains from one sample, sequenced in a study of human T cells and chemical hapten exposure. Regarding time point: pre-sensitization, week 0. Treatment here: therapeutic diphenylcyclopropenone sensitization with weekly scalp DPC. TCRdb recomputed calls from the RACE reads with MiXCR, one row per CDR3 protein. Of 80,000 to 100,000 distinct CDR3 sequences in the sample, roughly 8.8% were seen once. Sequenced material: whole blood, taken in connection with sensitization to the hapten diphenylcyclopropenone (DPC). The receptor source for this set is a woman between 35 and 50 years old with alopecia areata. Some clones in this sample may be carry-over from other donors' samples.

This clonotype was picked up many times. The gene calls are TRBV5-4 and TRBJ2-7; 10 bases match TRBD1. Germline-derived CDR1 and CDR2 are SGHNT and YYREEE (reference sequence). The CDR3 has 16 amino acids. The J segment lost 0 bases and the V segment lost 2 bases, leaving 5 bases of the junction unmatched. The CDR3, as DNA: TGTGCCAGCAGCTTCCTGGGACAGGGGCCCTCCTACGAGCAGTACTTC. It translates to CASSFLGQGPSYEQYF.

The chain has TRBV7-9 and TRBJ1-2, with no clear D. Germline CDR1 and CDR2: SEHNR and FQNEAQ (reference sequence). Trimming took off 5 bases at V and 4 bases at J, with 11 bases between the two ends. The CDR3 totals 13 residues. The CDR3 coding sequence is TGTGCCAGCAGCCCCCAGCCCCCCTATGGCTACACCTTC. Translating it yields CASSPQPPYGYTF. Full variable domain (rest looked up from reference TRBV7-9 and TRBJ1-2): DTGVSQNPRHKITKRGQNVTFRCDPISEHNRLYWYRQTLGQGPEFLTYFQNEAQLEKSRLLSDRFSAERPKGSFSTLEIQRTEQGDSAMYLCASSPQPPYGYTFGSGTRLTVV.

This clonotype was observed many times. The chain combines TRBV4-3 with TRBJ2-1, with 9 bases identical to TRBD2. CDR1 is LGHNA and CDR2 is YSLEER in the germline V gene. V was clipped by 3 bases and J by 5 bases; unmatched bases: 8. The CDR3 runs 16 residues. CDR3 sequence: CASSQAAASGDNEQFF. Here the CDR3 DNA reads TGCGCCAGCAGCCAGGCCGCGGCTAGCGGGGACAATGAGCAGTTCTTC.

This clonotype occurred many times. The CDR3 DNA reads TGTGCCAGCAGTGACGGGACTAGCGGGGGGAATGAGCAGTTCTTC. It translates to CASSDGTSGGNEQFF. This chain joins TRBV6-4 and TRBJ2-1; 15 nucleotides line up with TRBD2. Germline lookup yields CDR1 MRHNA and CDR2 SNTAGT. Trimming removed 2 bases from V and 7 bases from J; junction bases left unmatched: 0. The CDR3 length is 15 residues.

This rearrangement joins TRBV7-2 to TRBJ2-2; weak D call: TRBD1 (7 bases). Per germline, CDR1 SGHTA and CDR2 FQGNSA. Trimming removed 1 base from V and 4 bases from J, with 13 bases in between. CDR3 length equals 16 residues. CDR3 amino acids: CASSLVAGGTTGELFF. CDR3 coding DNA: TGTGCCAGCAGCTTAGTAGCAGGGGGGACCACCGGGGAGCTGTTTTTT.

Concerning this clonotype: A single base separates this from a much larger clone, so it may be a read error. The gene calls are TRBV7-9 and TRBJ2-7; the match to TRBD1 covers 8 bases. The CDR3 has 14 residues. Germline V gene lookup returns CDR1 SEHNR and CDR2 FQNEAQ (reference sequence). The CDR3 region is CASSLGTGSHEQNF. CDR3 in DNA: TGTGCCAGCAGCTTAGGGACAGGGTCCCACGAGCAGAACTTC.

This clonotype has ten or more counts. The V call is TRBV6-2 or TRBV6-3, the J call TRBJ2-7, with D maybe TRBD2 (6 bases). V was cut by 7 bases and J by 0 bases, with 7 bases left in between. This CDR3 is built from 12 residues. Germline assignment: CDR1 MNHEY and CDR2 SVGEGT. CDR3 sequence: CASKEGSYEQYF. The CDR3 bases are TGTGCCAGCAAGGAGGGCTCCTACGAGCAGTACTTC.

There are a few counts of this clonotype. This chain joins TRBV6-6 and TRBJ2-6; tentatively, D is TRBD1 (6 bases). CDR1 and CDR2 from the germline V gene are MNHNY and SVGAGI (reference sequence). The CDR3 totals 14 residues. V lost 7 bases, J lost 4 bases, and 11 bases lay in between. For the CDR3, the DNA is TGTGCCAGCAAGGACAGAGCGGGGGCCAACGTCCTGACTTTC. Its translation is CASKDRAGANVLTF.

At least ten counts were recorded for this clonotype. The chain combines TRBV27 with TRBJ2-3, with TRBD2 matching 11 bases. CDR3 length equals 15 residues. Trimming at V came to 3 bases and at J to 4 bases, leaving 3 bases not matched to a gene. The germline CDR1 and CDR2 sequences are MNHEY and SMNVEV (reference sequence). The CDR3 DNA reads as TGTGCCAGCAGTTTTAGCGGGGGGGCGGCAGATACGCAGTATTTT. Translating gives CASSFSGGAADTQYF.

This clonotype has a count of ten or more. The V call is TRBV6-1, the J call TRBJ2-7; D call uncertain. The CDR3 extends over 10 amino acids. Germline lookup yields CDR1 MNHNS and CDR2 SASEGT. Trimming removed 2 bases from V and 9 bases from J, with 5 bases in between. The CDR3 region has the DNA TGTGCCAGCAGTGAACCGGGGCAGTACTTC. This encodes CASSEPGQYF.

The chain is built from TRBV20-1 and TRBJ2-5; D might be TRBD2 (5 bases). CDR1 DFQATT and CDR2 SNEGSKA come from the germline V gene (reference sequence). Between the trimmed V and J ends, which lost 3 bases and 4 bases, there was a span of 9 bases. The CDR3 has 12 residues. The CDR3 is CSARLAIETQYF. CDR3 coding DNA: TGCAGTGCTAGGCTAGCTATAGAGACCCAGTACTTC.

This clonotype was recorded many times. The rearrangement joins TRBV12-3 or TRBV12-4 to TRBJ2-7; 10 nucleotides match TRBD1. V was clipped by 6 bases and J by 1 base; unmatched bases: 3. The CDR3 length is 14 residues. The CDR3 spells CASRRQGASYEQYF. CDR3 nucleotide sequence: TGTGCCAGCAGGCGACAGGGGGCGTCCTACGAGCAGTACTTC.